This T cell receptor beta chain was recovered during a study of T cells in Graves' hyperthyroidism and ophthalmopathy. This clonotype was detected many times. The antigen remains undetermined. Trimming took off 4 bases at V and 1 base at J, with 11 bases between the two ends. Germline-derived CDR1 and CDR2 are SGHRS and YFSETQ. The CDR3 has 14 amino acids. The hyperthyroidism patients had all been newly diagnosed, and their disease duration was under 2 months. Their ages ranged from 18 to 65 years. Amplified TCR beta CDR3 regions came from RNA transcripts. HTBI primers were used for first-round RT-PCR of the TCR CDR3. TCRdb called the multiplex PCR reads again in MiXCR, with one record for every CDR3 protein. The sample includes under 400,000 distinct CDR3 sequences, roughly 15% of them seen just once. Study conclusions and caveats: In the analysis, a 13 V-J model separated ophthalmopathy from stable hyperthyroidism.

This TCR was recovered from a man aged 25-45 years with Graves' hyperthyroidism. Sequencing input: blood. The chain employs TRBV5-1 and TRBJ1-1; weak D call: TRBD1 (6 bases). CDR3 region: CASSGGQPNTEAFF. The CDR3 nucleotides read TGCGCCAGCAGCGGGGGCCAACCGAACACTGAAGCTTTCTTT.